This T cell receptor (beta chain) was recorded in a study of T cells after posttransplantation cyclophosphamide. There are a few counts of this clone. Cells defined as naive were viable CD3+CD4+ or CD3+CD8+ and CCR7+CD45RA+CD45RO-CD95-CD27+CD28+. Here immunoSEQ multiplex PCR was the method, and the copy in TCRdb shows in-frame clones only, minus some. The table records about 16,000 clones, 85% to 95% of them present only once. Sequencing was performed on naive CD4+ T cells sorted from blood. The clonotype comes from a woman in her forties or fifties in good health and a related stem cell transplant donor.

This chain's CDR3 is CASRRNRDTLMNEKLFF. CDR3 nucleotides: TGTGCCAGTAGAAGAAACCGGGACACTCTGATGAATGAAAAACTGTTTTTT. The chain has TRBV19 and TRBJ1-4; possibly TRBD1 for D (6 bases). CDR1 LNHDA and CDR2 SQIVND come from the germline V gene (reference sequence). Trimming cost V 6 bases and J 5 bases, with 22 bases left between them. The length of the CDR3 is 17 residues.